The clone carrying this T cell receptor (beta chain) has only a few counts. The source of roughly 1.9 micrograms of genomic DNA for TCR beta libraries was cryopreserved PBMCs. Generated by immunoSEQ multiplex PCR, the TCRdb table keeps only in-frame clones and is missing some. The data hold approximately 57,000 clones, with roughly three fifths observed a single time. The CDR3 runs to 12 residues. Germline V gene sequence: CDR1 SGHNT, CDR2 YYREEE (reference sequence). J gave up 7 bases and V 3 bases, and 4 bases lay outside the gene matches. This sample is drawn from a study of cytotoxic CD8 clonotypes in ibrutinib-treated CLL. For the study at large: The patients, about a dozen relapsed/refractory and around 15 treatment-naive, included about 18 who were IGHV unmutated.

V is TRBV5-4 and J is TRBJ2-7; 7 nucleotides line up with TRBD2. The starting material was PBMCs, obtained after 24 months of ibrutinib treatment. The TCR sequence derives from a human donor with chronic lymphocytic leukemia. The CDR3 sequence: CASSSPGGEQYV. Here the CDR3 DNA reads TGTGCCAGCAGCTCCCCGGGGGGTGAGCAGTACGTC.